This TCR beta chain was captured by sequencing in a study of a mutant IDH1 vaccine in newly diagnosed glioma. As for the study in general: Once 4-6 weeks had passed after radiotherapy alone, vaccination started, or it started with temozolomide cycles. Pretreatment consisted of radiotherapy, temozolomide, or both, with most receiving both.

Concerning this clone: The antigen is not known.

Whole-study results and caveats: Pseudoprogression looked unconnected to shifts in top peripheral T cell clonotypes.

Time point specified: week 35, safety follow-up. Doses comprised 300 ug of mutant IDH1 20-mer peptide each, plus topical imiquimod. The assay was immunoSEQ multiplex PCR, and TCRdb's table has in-frame clones only and misses some. Here the sample spans 25,000 to 30,000 clones, about three quarters being singletons. V lost 0 bases to trimming and J lost 7 bases, with 8 bases between them. The germline CDR1 and CDR2 sequences are SGHRS and YFSETQ. The CDR3 is 13 residues long. V and J are TRBV5-1 and TRBJ1-5, with TRBD1 as a possible D gene (6 bases). This sequence originates from a man between 50 and 59 years old with glioma. Sequenced here: PBMCs, sampled from a glioma patient whose treatment included an IDH1 peptide vaccine. This CDR3 is CASSLEGGQPQHF. CDR3 coding DNA: TGCGCCAGCAGCTTGGAAGGGGGACAGCCCCAGCATTTT. Filled out from reference TRBV5-1 and TRBJ1-5, the complete variable domain reads KAGVTQTPRYLIKTRGQQVTLSCSPISGHRSVSWYQQTPGQGLQFLFEYFSETQRNKGNFPGRFSGRQFSNSRSEMNVSTLELGDSALYLCASSLEGGQPQHFGDGTRLSIL.